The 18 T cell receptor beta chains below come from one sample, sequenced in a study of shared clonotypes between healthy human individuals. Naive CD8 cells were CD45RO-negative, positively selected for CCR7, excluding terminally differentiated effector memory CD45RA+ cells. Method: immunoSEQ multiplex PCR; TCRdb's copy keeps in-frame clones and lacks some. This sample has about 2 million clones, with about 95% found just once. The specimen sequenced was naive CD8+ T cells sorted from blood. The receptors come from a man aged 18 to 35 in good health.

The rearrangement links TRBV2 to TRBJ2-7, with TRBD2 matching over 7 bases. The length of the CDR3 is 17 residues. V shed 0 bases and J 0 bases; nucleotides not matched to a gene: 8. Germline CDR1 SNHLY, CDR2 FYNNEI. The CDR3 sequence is CASSEALGSGYSYEQYF. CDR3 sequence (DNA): TGTGCCAGCAGTGAAGCGCTGGGTAGCGGGTACTCCTACGAGCAGTACTTC. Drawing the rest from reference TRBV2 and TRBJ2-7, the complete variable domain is EPEVTQTPSHQVTQMGQEVILRCVPISNHLYFYWYRQILGQKVEFLVSFYNNEISEKSEIFDDQFSVERPDGSNFTLKIRSTKLEDSAMYFCASSEALGSGYSYEQYFGPGTRLTVT.

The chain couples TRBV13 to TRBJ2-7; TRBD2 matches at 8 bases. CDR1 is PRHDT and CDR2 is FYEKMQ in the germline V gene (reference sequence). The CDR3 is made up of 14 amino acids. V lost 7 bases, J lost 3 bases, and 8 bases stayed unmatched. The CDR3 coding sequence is TGTGCCAGCACCCCCCCGGGACTAGTCTACGAGCAGTACTTC. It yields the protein CASTPPGLVYEQYF.

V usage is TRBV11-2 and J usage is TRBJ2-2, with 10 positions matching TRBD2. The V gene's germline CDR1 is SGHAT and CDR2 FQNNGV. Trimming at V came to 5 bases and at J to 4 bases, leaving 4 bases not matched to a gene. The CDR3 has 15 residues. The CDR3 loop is CASSIVAGGTGELFF. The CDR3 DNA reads TGTGCCAGCAGCATTGTAGCGGGAGGCACCGGGGAGCTGTTTTTT.

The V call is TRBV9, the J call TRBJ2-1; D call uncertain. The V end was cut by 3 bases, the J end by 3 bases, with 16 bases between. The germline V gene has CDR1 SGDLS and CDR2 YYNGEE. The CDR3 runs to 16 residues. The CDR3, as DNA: TGTGCCAGCAGCGAGAGCCCTTCCCCCGTCTACAATGAGCAGTTCTTC. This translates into CASSESPSPVYNEQFF.

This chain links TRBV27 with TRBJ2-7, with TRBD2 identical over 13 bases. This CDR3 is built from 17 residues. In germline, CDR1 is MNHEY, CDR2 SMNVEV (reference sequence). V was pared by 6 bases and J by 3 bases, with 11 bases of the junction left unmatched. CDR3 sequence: CASSRIMGTSGDYEQYF. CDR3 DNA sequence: TGTGCCAGCAGCAGAATCATGGGGACTAGCGGGGACTACGAGCAGTACTTC.

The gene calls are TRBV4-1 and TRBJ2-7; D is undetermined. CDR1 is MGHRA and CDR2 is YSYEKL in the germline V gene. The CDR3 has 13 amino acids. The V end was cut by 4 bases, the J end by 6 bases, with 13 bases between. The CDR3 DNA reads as TGCGCCAGCAGCCCAAGGGTGACTCTCGAGCAGTACTTC. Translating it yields CASSPRVTLEQYF.

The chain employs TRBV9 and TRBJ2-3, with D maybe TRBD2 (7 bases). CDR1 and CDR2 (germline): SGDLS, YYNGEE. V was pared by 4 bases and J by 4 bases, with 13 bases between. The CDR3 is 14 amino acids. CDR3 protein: CASSPGGPADTQYF. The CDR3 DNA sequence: TGTGCCAGCAGCCCCGGGGGGCCGGCAGATACGCAGTATTTT.

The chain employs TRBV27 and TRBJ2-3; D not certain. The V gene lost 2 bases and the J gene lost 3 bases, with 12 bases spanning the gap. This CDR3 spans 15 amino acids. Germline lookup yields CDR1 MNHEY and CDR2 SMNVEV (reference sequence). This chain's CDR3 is CASSLRFLGTDTQYF. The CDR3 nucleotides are TGTGCCAGCAGTTTACGCTTTCTCGGGACAGATACGCAGTATTTT.

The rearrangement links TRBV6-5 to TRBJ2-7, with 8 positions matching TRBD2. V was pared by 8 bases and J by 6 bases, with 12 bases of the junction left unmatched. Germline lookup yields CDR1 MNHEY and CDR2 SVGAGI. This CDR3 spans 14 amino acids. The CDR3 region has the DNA TGTGCCAGCGGTATAACTAGCGGACCCTTCGAGCAGTACTTC. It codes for CASGITSGPFEQYF.

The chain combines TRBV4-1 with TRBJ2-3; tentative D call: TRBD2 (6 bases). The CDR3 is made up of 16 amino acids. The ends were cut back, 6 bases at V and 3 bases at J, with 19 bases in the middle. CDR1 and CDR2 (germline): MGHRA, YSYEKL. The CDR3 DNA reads TGCGCCAGCAGTCCGAGATGGGGGGAAATTACAGATACGCAGTATTTT. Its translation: CASSPRWGEITDTQYF.

The DNA of the CDR3 is TGTGCCAGCCGATTGGGGGAGAACACTGAAGCTTTCTTT. It specifies CASRLGENTEAFF. This sequence joins TRBV2 and TRBJ1-1; possible D gene TRBD1, 5 bases. V lost 8 bases and J 1 base, leaving 11 bases between the germline ends. Germline CDR1 is SNHLY and CDR2 is FYNNEI. This CDR3 contains 13 residues.

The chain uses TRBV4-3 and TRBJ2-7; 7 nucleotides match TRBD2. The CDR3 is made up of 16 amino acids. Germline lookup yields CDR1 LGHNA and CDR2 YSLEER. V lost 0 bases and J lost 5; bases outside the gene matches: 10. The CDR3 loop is CASSQDGWEGVDEQYF. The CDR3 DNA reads TGCGCCAGCAGCCAAGACGGGTGGGAGGGTGTCGACGAGCAGTACTTC.

CDR3 region: CASSSPLGSSGGHVDEQYF. DNA for the CDR3: TGTGCCAGCAGCTCCCCCCTCGGGTCTAGCGGGGGGCATGTAGACGAGCAGTACTTC. The rearrangement joins TRBV7-2 to TRBJ2-7; 11 bases map to TRBD2. Losses at the gene ends were 4 bases for V and 5 bases for J; bases not matched to a gene: 19. In germline, CDR1 is SGHTA, CDR2 FQGNSA. CDR3 size: 19 residues.

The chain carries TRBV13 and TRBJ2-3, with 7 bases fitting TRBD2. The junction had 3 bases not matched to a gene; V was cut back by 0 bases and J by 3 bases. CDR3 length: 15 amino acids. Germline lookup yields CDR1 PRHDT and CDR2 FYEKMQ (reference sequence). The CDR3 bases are TGTGCCAGCAGCTTAGGGGCGGGGGTGACAGATACGCAGTATTTT. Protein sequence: CASSLGAGVTDTQYF.

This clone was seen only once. DNA for the CDR3: TGCGCCAGCAGCCATTCCGGGACAGGGGTTAGCGGGAGGGGCACAGATACGCAGTATTTT. Protein: CASSHSGTGVSGRGTDTQYF. V usage is TRBV4-3 and J usage is TRBJ2-3, with D perhaps matching TRBD2 (11 bases). Trimming took off 3 bases at V and 1 base at J, with 26 bases between the two ends. CDR1 LGHNA and CDR2 YSLEER come from the germline V gene. The CDR3 totals 20 residues.

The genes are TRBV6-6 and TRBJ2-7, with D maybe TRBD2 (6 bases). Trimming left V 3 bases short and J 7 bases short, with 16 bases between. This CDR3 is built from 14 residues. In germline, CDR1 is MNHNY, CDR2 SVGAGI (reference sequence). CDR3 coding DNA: TGTGCCAGCAGTTATCAAACGGGACTGGGGGAGCAGTACTTC. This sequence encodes CASSYQTGLGEQYF.

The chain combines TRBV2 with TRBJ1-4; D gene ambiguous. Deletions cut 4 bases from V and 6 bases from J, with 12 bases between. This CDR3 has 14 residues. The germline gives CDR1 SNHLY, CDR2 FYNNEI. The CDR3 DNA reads TGTGCCAGCAGTGGTGGCACGGTAGATGAAAAACTGTTTTTT. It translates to CASSGGTVDEKLFF.

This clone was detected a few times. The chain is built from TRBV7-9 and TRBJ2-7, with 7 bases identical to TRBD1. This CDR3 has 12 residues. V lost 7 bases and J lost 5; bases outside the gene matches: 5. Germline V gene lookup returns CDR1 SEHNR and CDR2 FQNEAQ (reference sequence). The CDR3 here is CASTDRDDEQYF. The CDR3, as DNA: TGTGCCAGCACCGACAGGGACGACGAGCAGTACTTC.